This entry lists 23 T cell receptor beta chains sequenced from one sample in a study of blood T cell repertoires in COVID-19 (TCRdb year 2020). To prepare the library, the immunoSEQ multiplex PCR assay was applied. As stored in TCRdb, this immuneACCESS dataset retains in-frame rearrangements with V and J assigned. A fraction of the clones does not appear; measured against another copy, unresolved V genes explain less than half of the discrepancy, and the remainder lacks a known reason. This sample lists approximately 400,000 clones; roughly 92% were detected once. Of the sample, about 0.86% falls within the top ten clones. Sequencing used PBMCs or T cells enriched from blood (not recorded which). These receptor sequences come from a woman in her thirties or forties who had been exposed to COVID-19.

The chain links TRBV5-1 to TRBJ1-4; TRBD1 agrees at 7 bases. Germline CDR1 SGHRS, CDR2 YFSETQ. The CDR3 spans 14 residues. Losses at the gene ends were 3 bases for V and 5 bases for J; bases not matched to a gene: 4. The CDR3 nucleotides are TGCGCCAGCAGCTCGGGACAGACAAATGAAAAACTGTTTTTT. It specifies CASSSGQTNEKLFF.

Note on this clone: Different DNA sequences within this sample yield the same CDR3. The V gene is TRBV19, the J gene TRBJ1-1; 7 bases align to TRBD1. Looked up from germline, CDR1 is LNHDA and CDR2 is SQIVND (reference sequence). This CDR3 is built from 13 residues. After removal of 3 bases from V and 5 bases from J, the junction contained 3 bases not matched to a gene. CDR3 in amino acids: CASSIQQGTEAFF. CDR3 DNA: TGTGCCAGTAGTATCCAACAGGGGACTGAAGCTTTCTTT.

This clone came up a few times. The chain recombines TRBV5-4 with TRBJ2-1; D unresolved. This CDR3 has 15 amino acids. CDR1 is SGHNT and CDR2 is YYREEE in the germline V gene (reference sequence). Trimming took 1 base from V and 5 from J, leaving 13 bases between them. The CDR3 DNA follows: TGTGCCAGCAGCTTGAGGCGGCAGATAGACAATGAGCAGTTCTTC. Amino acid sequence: CASSLRRQIDNEQFF.

CDR3 bases: TGTGCCACCAGTGATCCAGGGTATGGAAGCACAGATACGCAGTATTTT. Translated, it gives CATSDPGYGSTDTQYF. The J gene is TRBJ2-3, the V gene TRBV24-1; tentatively, D is TRBD1 (5 bases). The ends were cut back, 3 bases at V and 0 bases at J, with 12 bases in the middle. CDR1 is KGHDR and CDR2 is SFDVKD in the germline V gene. The length of the CDR3 is 16 residues.

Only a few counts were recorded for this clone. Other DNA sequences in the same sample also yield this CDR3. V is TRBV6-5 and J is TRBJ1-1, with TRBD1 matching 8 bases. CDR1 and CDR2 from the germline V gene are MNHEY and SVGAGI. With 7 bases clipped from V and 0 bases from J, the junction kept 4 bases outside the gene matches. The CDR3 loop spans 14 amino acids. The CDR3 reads CASTRQGLNTEAFF. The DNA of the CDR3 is TGTGCCAGCACGAGACAGGGGTTGAACACTGAAGCTTTCTTT.

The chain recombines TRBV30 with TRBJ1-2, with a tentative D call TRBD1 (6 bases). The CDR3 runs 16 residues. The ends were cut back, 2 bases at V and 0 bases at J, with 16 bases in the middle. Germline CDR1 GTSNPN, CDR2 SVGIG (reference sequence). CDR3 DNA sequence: TGTGCCTGGAGTCCTTGGGCAGGGGTGCCTAACTATGGCTACACCTTC. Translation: CAWSPWAGVPNYGYTF.

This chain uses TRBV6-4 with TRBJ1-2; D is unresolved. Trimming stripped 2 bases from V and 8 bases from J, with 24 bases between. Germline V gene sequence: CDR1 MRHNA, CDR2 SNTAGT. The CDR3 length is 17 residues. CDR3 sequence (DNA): TGTGCCAGCAGTGACCCATTCAAGCAGGCCACTTCAGCCGGCTACACCTTC. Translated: CASSDPFKQATSAGYTF.

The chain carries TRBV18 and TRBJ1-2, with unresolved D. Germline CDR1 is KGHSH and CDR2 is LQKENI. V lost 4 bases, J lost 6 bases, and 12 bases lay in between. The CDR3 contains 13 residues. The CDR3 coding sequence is TGTGCCAGCTCACTTGGACTCCTTGATGGCTACACCTTC. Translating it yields CASSLGLLDGYTF. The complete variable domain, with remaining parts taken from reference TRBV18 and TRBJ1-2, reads NAGVMQNPRHLVRRRGQEARLRCSPMKGHSHVYWYRQLPEEGLKFMVYLQKENIIDESGMPKERFSAEFPKEGPSILRIQQVVRGDSAAYFCASSLGLLDGYTFGSGTRLTVV.

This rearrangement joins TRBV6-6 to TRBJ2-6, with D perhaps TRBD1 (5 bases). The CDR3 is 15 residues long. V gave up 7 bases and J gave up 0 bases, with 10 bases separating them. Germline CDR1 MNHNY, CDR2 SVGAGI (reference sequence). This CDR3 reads CASTGQLSGANVLTF. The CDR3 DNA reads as TGTGCCAGCACCGGACAACTCTCTGGGGCCAACGTCCTGACTTTC.

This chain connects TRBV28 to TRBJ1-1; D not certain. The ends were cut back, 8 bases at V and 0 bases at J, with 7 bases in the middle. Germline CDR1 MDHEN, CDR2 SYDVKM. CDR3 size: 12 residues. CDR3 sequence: CASFQMNTEAFF. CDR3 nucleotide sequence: TGTGCCAGCTTTCAGATGAACACTGAAGCTTTCTTT.

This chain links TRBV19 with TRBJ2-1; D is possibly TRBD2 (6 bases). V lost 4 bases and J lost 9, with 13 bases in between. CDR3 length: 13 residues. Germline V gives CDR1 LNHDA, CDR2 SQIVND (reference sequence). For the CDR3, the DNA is TGTGCCAGTAGTACGCGGGGTAGGCTTGAGCAGTTCTTC. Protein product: CASSTRGRLEQFF.

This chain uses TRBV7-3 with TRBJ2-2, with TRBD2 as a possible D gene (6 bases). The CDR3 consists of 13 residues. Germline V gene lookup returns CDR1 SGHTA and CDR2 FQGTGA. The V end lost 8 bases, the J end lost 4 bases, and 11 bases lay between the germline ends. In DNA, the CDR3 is TGTGCCAGCGGGCGAGCGGGCACCGGGGAGCTGTTTTTT. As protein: CASGRAGTGELFF.

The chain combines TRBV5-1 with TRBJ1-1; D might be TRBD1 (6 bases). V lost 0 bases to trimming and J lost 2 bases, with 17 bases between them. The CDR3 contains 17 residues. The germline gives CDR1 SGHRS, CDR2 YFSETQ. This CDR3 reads CASSLDRDYRANTEAFF. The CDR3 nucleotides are TGCGCCAGCAGCTTGGATCGAGATTACAGGGCCAACACTGAAGCTTTCTTT.

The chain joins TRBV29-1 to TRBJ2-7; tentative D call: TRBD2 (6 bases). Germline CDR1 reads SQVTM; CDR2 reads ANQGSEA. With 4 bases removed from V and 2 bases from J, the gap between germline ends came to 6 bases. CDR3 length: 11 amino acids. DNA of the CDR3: TGCAGCGTTGGCGGGGCCTACGAGCAGTACTTC. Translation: CSVGGAYEQYF.

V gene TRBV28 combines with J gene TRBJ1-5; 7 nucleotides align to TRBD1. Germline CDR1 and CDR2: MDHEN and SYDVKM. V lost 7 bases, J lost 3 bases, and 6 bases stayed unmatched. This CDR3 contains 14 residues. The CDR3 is CASIPGTVNQPQHF. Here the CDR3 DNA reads TGTGCCAGCATTCCCGGGACAGTCAATCAGCCCCAGCATTTT.

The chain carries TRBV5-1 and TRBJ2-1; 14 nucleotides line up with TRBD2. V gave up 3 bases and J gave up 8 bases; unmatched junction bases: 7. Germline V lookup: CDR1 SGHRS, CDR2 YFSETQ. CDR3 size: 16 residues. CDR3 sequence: CASSWGLAGAWDEQFF. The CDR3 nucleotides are TGCGCCAGCAGCTGGGGACTAGCGGGGGCTTGGGATGAGCAGTTCTTC.

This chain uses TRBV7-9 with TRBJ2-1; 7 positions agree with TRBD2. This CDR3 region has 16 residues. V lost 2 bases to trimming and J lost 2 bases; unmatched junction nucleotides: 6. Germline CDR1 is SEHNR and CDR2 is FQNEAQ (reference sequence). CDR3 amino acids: CASSLSLAAPYNEQFF. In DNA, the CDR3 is TGTGCCAGCAGCTTAAGTCTAGCGGCACCCTACAATGAGCAGTTCTTC.

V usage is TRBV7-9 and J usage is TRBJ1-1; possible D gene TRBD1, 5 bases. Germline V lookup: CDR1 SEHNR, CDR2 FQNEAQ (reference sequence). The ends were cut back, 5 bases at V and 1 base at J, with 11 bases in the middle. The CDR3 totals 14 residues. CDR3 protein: CASSRLGGNTEAFF. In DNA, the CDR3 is TGTGCCAGCAGCAGGCTGGGGGGGAACACTGAAGCTTTCTTT.

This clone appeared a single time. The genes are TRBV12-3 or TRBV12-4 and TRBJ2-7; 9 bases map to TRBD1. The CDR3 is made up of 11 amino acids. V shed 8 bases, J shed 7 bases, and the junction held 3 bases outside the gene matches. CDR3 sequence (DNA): TGTGCCAGCCGGACAGGGGAAGAGCAGTACTTC. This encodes CASRTGEEQYF.

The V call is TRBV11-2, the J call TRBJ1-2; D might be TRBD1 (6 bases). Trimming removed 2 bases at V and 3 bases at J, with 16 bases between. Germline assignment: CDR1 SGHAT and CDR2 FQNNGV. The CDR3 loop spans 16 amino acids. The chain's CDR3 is CASSLSPWGHDYGYTF. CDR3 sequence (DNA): TGTGCCAGCAGCTTATCCCCTTGGGGGCACGACTATGGCTACACCTTC.

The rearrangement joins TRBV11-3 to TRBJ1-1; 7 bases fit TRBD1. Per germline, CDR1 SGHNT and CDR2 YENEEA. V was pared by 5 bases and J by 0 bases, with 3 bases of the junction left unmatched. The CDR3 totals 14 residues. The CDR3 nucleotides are TGTGCCAGCAGCATGGGACAGCTGAACACTGAAGCTTTCTTT. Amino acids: CASSMGQLNTEAFF.

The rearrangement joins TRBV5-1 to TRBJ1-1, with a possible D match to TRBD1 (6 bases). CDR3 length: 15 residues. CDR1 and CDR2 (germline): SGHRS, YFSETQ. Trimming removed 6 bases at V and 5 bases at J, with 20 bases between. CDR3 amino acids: CASKRTGNEVTEAFF. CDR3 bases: TGCGCCAGCAAACGAACAGGGAATGAGGTAACTGAAGCTTTCTTT.

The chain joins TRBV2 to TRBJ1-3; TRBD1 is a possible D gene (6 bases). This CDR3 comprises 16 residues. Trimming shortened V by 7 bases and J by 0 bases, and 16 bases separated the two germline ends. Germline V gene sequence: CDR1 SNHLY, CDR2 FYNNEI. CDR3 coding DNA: TGTGCCAGCACCCCCCCGACAGGCCGCTCTGGAAACACCATATATTTT. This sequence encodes CASTPPTGRSGNTIYF.